The clone carrying this TCR beta chain was counted ten times or more. Under 3 months in duration, the ophthalmopathy in affected donors had moderate-to-severe activity, CAS ≥3 and NOSPECS ≥4. The data originate from a study of Graves' ophthalmopathy and Graves' hyperthyroidism. Between the trimmed V and J ends, which lost 3 bases and 7 bases, there was a span of 10 bases. Germline loops: CDR1 ENHRY, CDR2 SYGVKD. The CDR3 sequence is 12 residues long. Transcripts of RNA were the source for amplifying TCR beta CDR3 regions. First-round RT-PCR relied on HTBI primers, and a second-round multiplex PCR came next. Using its own MiXCR run on the multiplex PCR reads, TCRdb lists one record per CDR3 protein. The sample gives around 670,000 distinct CDR3 sequences, roughly 41% of which show up once; approximately 43% is in the top ten.

The origin of this receptor is an adult man with Graves' ophthalmopathy. Material for sequencing was peripheral blood. The chain carries TRBV10-3 and TRBJ2-7; D perhaps matches TRBD2 (5 bases). CDR3 DNA sequence: TGTGCCATCAGTGACTTCGAGGGAGAGCAGTACTTC. It codes for CAISDFEGEQYF.